The clone carrying this T cell receptor beta chain occurred many times. Its cognate antigen is unknown. The sample comes from a study of cytomegalovirus exposure and HLA in healthy donors. Study observations and caveats: The authors later linked a missense DCLRE1C variant to TCR beta V- and J-gene trimming. Several of the most significant clusters appeared, in a later analysis, to be linked to common viral pathogens.

Each donor was healthy, and each was a bone marrow donor. Use of 60 Vbeta and 13 Jbeta primers characterized the PCR. Assay used: immunoSEQ multiplex PCR; TCRdb lists only in-frame clones, some missing. The table lists approximately 210,000 clones, about 87% of them singletons. The V and J ends lost 1 base and 5 bases respectively, with 11 bases between them. The CDR3 spans 14 residues. Germline CDR1 SEHNR, CDR2 FQNEAQ (reference sequence). This chain links TRBV7-9 with TRBJ1-1, with D maybe TRBD1 (6 bases). This clonotype was obtained from a woman in her late teens or twenties in good health and CMV-seronegative. The material sequenced was PBMCs. CDR3 bases: TGTGCCAGCAGCTTAGAAGGGGGTTTAACTGAAGCTTTCTTT. This codes for CASSLEGGLTEAFF.